A selection of T cell receptor beta chains follows, all from one sample in a study of immune evolution from preneoplasia to lung adenocarcinoma. Libraries were prepared by immunoSEQ multiplex PCR; TCRdb keeps only in-frame clonotypes and omits some of them. The data contain some 15,000 clones, over 75% of them seen just once; the ten biggest clones take up less than 3%. The specimen was FFPE lung adenocarcinoma in situ tissue. The receptors shown here come from a donor aged 70 or over with lung adenocarcinoma. Each CDR3 is given with its conserved first and last residue. A D gene is named only where the DNA matches it firmly. Expanded clones get a size class; other rows say once, few or many, or leave the size out.

clone size	V gene	J gene	D gene	CDR3 DNA	CDR3 protein
.	TRBV21-1	TRBJ2-7	.	TGTGCCAGCAGCTCCCGAAGCTCCTACGAGCAGTACTTC	CASSSRSSYEQYF
.	TRBV6-1	TRBJ2-2	.	TGTGCCAGCCTACTAGGTGTCCCCGGGGAGCTGTTTTTT	CASLLGVPGELFF
.	TRBV28	TRBJ1-2	TRBD1	TGTGCCAGCAGTCCATCCCTGGTAGGGGGCTGGGGCTACACCTTC	CASSPSLVGGWGYTF
.	TRBV2	TRBJ1-4	.	TGTGCCAGCAGGCGAGACCCAAATGAAAAACTGTTTTTT	CASRRDPNEKLFF
.	TRBV6-5	TRBJ1-5	TRBD1	TGTGCCAGCAAGATGTGGGACAGCCCCAATCAGCCCCAGCATTTT	CASKMWDSPNQPQHF
once	TRBV2	TRBJ2-1	TRBD2	TGTGCCAGCAGTAGAGGACTAGCGGGACAGAGCTCCTACAATGAGCAGTTCTTC	CASSRGLAGQSSYNEQFF
.	TRBV5-1	TRBJ2-7	.	TGCGCCAGCAGCTTGGGGCCGGGTAGCACCTACGAGCAGTACTTC	CASSLGPGSTYEQYF
.	TRBV28	TRBJ2-7	TRBD1	TGTGCCAGCAGCCCCACGGGACAGCAACCGTCCTACGAGCAGTACTTC	CASSPTGQQPSYEQYF
.	TRBV19	TRBJ2-7	TRBD1	TGTGCCAGTTCACCGGGACAGCCTCCCTACGAGCAGTACTTC	CASSPGQPPYEQYF
.	TRBV20-1	TRBJ2-5	.	TGCAGTGCTGCCGCGGAGGAGACCCAGTACTTC	CSAAAEETQYF
.	TRBV15	TRBJ2-3	.	TGTGCCACCAGCGCAGGGGAGGGATTCACAGATACGCAGTATTTT	CATSAGEGFTDTQYF
.	TRBV29-1	TRBJ1-1	TRBD1	TGCAGCGCGGGACAGCCGAACACTGAAGCTTTCTTT	CSAGQPNTEAFF
.	TRBV7-2	TRBJ2-3	TRBD2	TGTGCCGGGGGTCTATGGCGGGAGGGCACAGATACGCAGTATTTT	CAGGLWREGTDTQYF
few	TRBV6-5	TRBJ2-7	.	TGTGCCAGCAGTCGGGACGGACCTCTGGACGAGCAGTACTTC	CASSRDGPLDEQYF
.	TRBV7-9	TRBJ2-3	.	TGTGCCAGCAGCTCCTCAGGAGGGGCGCAGTATTTT	CASSSSGGAQYF
.	TRBV19	TRBJ2-1	TRBD2	TGTGCCAGTAAATACGAGCTAGCGGGATACAATGAGCAGTTCTTC	CASKYELAGYNEQFF
.	TRBV5-1	TRBJ2-1	.	TGCGCCAGCAGCTTGGGACAGACTAATGAGCAGTTCTTC	CASSLGQTNEQFF
.	TRBV6-4	TRBJ2-2	TRBD1	TGTGCCAGCAGAGAACAGGGGGCGGGCACCGGGGAGCTGTTTTTT	CASREQGAGTGELFF
.	TRBV5-1	TRBJ2-5	TRBD2	TGCGCCAGCAGCTTCGGCGGGAGGTCAAGTGGAGAGACCCAGTACTTC	CASSFGGRSSGETQYF
.	TRBV30	TRBJ1-1	.	TGTGCCTGGAGAACAGGGTGGGACACTGAAGCTTTCTTT	CAWRTGWDTEAFF
.	TRBV5-4	TRBJ1-3	.	TGTGCCAGCAGCTCCCACCTAGGCTCGGGTCGAAGAAACACCATATATTTT	CASSSHLGSGRRNTIYF
.	TRBV7-6	TRBJ1-1	TRBD1	TGTGCCAGCAGCCCTCGGGACAGCTCTACTGAAGCTTTCTTT	CASSPRDSSTEAFF
.	TRBV18	TRBJ1-4	TRBD1	TGTGCCAGCTCACCAGGGACCCAGCACAGGGGCCTTTTTTTT	CASSPGTQHRGLFF
.	TRBV5-4	TRBJ2-3	.	TGTGCCAGCAGCGCCGGACGTCGGACAGATACGCAGTATTTT	CASSAGRRTDTQYF
.	TRBV10-3	TRBJ1-4	TRBD1	TGTGCCATCAGTTCTAGGGGGCAAACTAATGAAAAACTGTTTTTT	CAISSRGQTNEKLFF
.	TRBV9	TRBJ2-3	.	TGTGCCAGCAGCTCGATCGCCAGCGGGTTCACAGATACGCAGTATTTT	CASSSIASGFTDTQYF
.	TRBV7-9	TRBJ1-4	TRBD1	TGTGCCAGCAGCTTAGGGGGGACAGATTTTAATGAAAAACTGTTTTTT	CASSLGGTDFNEKLFF
.	TRBV19	TRBJ1-1	TRBD1	TGTGCCAGCCTTCCGACAGGGAAAGCTGAAGCTTTCTTT	CASLPTGKAEAFF
.	TRBV28	TRBJ2-7	.	TGTGCCAGCATGGAAGGGGGCGAGCAGTACTTC	CASMEGGEQYF
.	TRBV30	TRBJ1-3	.	TGTGCCTGGAGTACTGGGGCAGGAAACACCATATATTTT	CAWSTGAGNTIYF
.	TRBV6-5	TRBJ1-1	TRBD1	TGTGCCAGCAGTTGGACAGGGTTTGGGACTGAAGCTTTCTTT	CASSWTGFGTEAFF
.	TRBV5-1	TRBJ1-2	TRBD1	TGCGCCAGCAGCTTGGGTCCGACAGGGACCGGCTATGGCTACACCTTC	CASSLGPTGTGYGYTF
.	TRBV4-1	TRBJ2-2	TRBD2	TGCGCCAGCAGCCACGGGGCGGGAGGGGGTACCGGGGAGCTGTTTTTT	CASSHGAGGGTGELFF
.	TRBV4-1	TRBJ2-1	TRBD1	TGCGCCAGCAGCCCTTGGGACAGAAACAATGAGCAGTTCTTC	CASSPWDRNNEQFF
.	TRBV15	TRBJ1-1	.	TGTGCCACCAGCAGAGGGGGGGCGAGGGGGAACACTGAAGCTTTCTTT	CATSRGGARGNTEAFF
.	TRBV4-1	TRBJ1-1	.	TGCGCCAGCAGCCACCAGATGGGGGAACTTGAAGCTTTCTTT	CASSHQMGELEAFF
.	TRBV7-2	TRBJ2-7	.	TGTGCCAGCAGCTTAGCCAGGGGAGGAAACGAGCAGTACTTC	CASSLARGGNEQYF
.	TRBV18	TRBJ2-7	TRBD2	TGTGCCAGCTCACCACTGGGGACTAGCGGGGAGCAGTACTTC	CASSPLGTSGEQYF
.	TRBV7-6	TRBJ2-5	.	TGTGCCAGCAGCTTAGTAAGGGGCCAAGAGACCCAGTACTTC	CASSLVRGQETQYF
once	TRBV13	TRBJ1-1	.	TGTGCCAGCAGCTTAGAGGCGGAGAACACTGAAGCTTTCTTT	CASSLEAENTEAFF
.	TRBV5-4	TRBJ2-5	.	TGTGCCAGCAGCGACTGGGGGGGCATGGAGACCCAGTACTTC	CASSDWGGMETQYF
.	TRBV19	TRBJ1-2	.	TGTGCCAGTAGTCCCGGCCGGGGGAGCTATGGCTACACCTTC	CASSPGRGSYGYTF
.	TRBV6-6	TRBJ2-2	.	TGTGCCAGCAGCAACGCCGGGAGATACACCGGGGAGCTGTTTTTT	CASSNAGRYTGELFF
.	TRBV2	TRBJ1-1	.	TGTGCCAGCAGCCAACAAGGTGTGAACACTGAAGCTTTCTTT	CASSQQGVNTEAFF
.	TRBV15	TRBJ2-3	TRBD1	TGTGCCACCAGCAGAGATGGACAGGGGGCAGATACGCAGTATTTT	CATSRDGQGADTQYF
.	TRBV14	TRBJ2-4	.	TGTGCCAGCAGCTTTACGGCGGGGGCTTCCAAAAACATTCAGTACTTC	CASSFTAGASKNIQYF
.	TRBV29-1	TRBJ2-7	.	TGCAGCGTTGGCTGGTATGGTTGGGACGGAACCTACGAGCAGTACTTC	CSVGWYGWDGTYEQYF
.	TRBV6-4	TRBJ2-5	TRBD2	TGTGCCAGCAGTGACAGGTTGCCTAGCGGGAGTGGGACCCAGTACTTC	CASSDRLPSGSGTQYF
.	TRBV7-9	TRBJ2-1	.	TGTGCCAGCAGCTTATCGTATGCTGGGCAGTTCTTC	CASSLSYAGQFF
.	TRBV7-9	TRBJ1-1	.	TGTGCCAGCAGCTTAGCGGGGAACACTGAAGCTTTCTTT	CASSLAGNTEAFF
.	TRBV7-2	TRBJ1-2	.	TGTGCCAGCAGCCGAACAGCGTCGAGGGGCTACACCTTC	CASSRTASRGYTF
.	TRBV4-2	TRBJ2-1	.	TGTGCCAGCAGCCAAGATTACACAGGGCTTTACAATGAGCAGTTCTTC	CASSQDYTGLYNEQFF
few	TRBV30	TRBJ2-7	TRBD2	TGTGCCTGGAAGCGGGAGATCTCCTACGAGCAGTACTTC	CAWKREISYEQYF
.	TRBV18	TRBJ2-5	TRBD2	TGTGCCAGCTCACTAGGACTAGCGGGACTCCAAGAGACCCAGTACTTC	CASSLGLAGLQETQYF
.	TRBV19	TRBJ1-1	.	TGTGCCAGTAGTATTTCGGCAGGGATGAACACTGAAGCTTTCTTT	CASSISAGMNTEAFF
.	TRBV28	TRBJ1-2	.	TGTGCCAGCAGTTTGGGAGGGGTCTATGGCTACACCTTC	CASSLGGVYGYTF
.	TRBV5-1	TRBJ2-7	.	TGCGCCAGCAGCTTGGACGGGACGGGTACCTACGAGCAGTACTTC	CASSLDGTGTYEQYF
.	TRBV30	TRBJ2-7	.	TGTGCCTGGAGTGTGGACTATTCCTACGAGCAGTACTTC	CAWSVDYSYEQYF
.	TRBV28	TRBJ1-5	.	TGTGCCAGCAGCCCCCTCTTTCGGGGTAGCAATCAGCCCCAGCATTTT	CASSPLFRGSNQPQHF
.	TRBV28	TRBJ1-2	.	TGTGCCAGCAGTTTATCGAGGGCATCCCCTGGCTACACCTTC	CASSLSRASPGYTF